The 16 T cell receptor beta chains below all came from one sample that was sequenced in a study of T cell changes during pregnancy in multiple sclerosis. Only in-frame clones appear in the TCRdb table, and some are missing; sequencing was by immunoSEQ multiplex PCR. Here the sample spans around 97,000 clones, around 94% being singletons. This specimen consisted of peripheral blood, obtained after pregnancy. Receptors originate from a female donor with multiple sclerosis, enrolled in a pregnancy study.

This chain joins TRBV5-5 and TRBJ2-5; 9 bases line up with TRBD1. This CDR3 has 13 residues. Looked up from germline, CDR1 is SGHKS and CDR2 is YYEKEE (reference sequence). V trimming: 4 bases; J trimming: 5 bases; junction bases outside the gene matches: 3. In nucleotides, the CDR3 is TGTGCCAGCAGCCCGACAGGGGGGGAGACCCAGTACTTC. The encoded protein is CASSPTGGETQYF.

This sequence joins TRBV7-6 and TRBJ2-1; TRBD1 matches at 7 bases. The CDR3 is 16 residues long. The ends lost 5 bases at V and 9 bases at J; junction bases unmatched: 16. Germline loops: CDR1 SGHVS, CDR2 FNYEAQ. The CDR3 sequence: CASSPEDRVLSGEQFF. As DNA, the CDR3 is TGTGCCAGCAGCCCCGAAGACAGGGTCCTGAGTGGTGAGCAGTTCTTC.

The chain is built from TRBV7-2 and TRBJ1-1; tentative D call: TRBD1 (5 bases). Trimming took 4 bases from V and 10 from J, leaving 19 bases between them. CDR1 SGHTA and CDR2 FQGNSA come from the germline V gene. This CDR3 is built from 14 residues. Here the CDR3 DNA reads TGTGCCAGCAGCTATACCGGGGGTTTTGCTGGAGCTTTCTTT. Translated: CASSYTGGFAGAFF.

The rearrangement links TRBV5-1 to TRBJ2-5; weak D call: TRBD1 (6 bases). The CDR3 has 12 amino acids. CDR1 and CDR2 from the germline V gene are SGHRS and YFSETQ. The ends were cut back, 7 bases at V and 2 bases at J, with 9 bases in the middle. The CDR3 protein is CASHDRQETQYF. CDR3 nucleotide sequence: TGCGCCAGCCACGACAGGCAAGAGACCCAGTACTTC.

J is TRBJ1-1 and V is TRBV7-9; 9 bases map to TRBD1. This CDR3 is built from 12 residues. Germline lookup yields CDR1 SEHNR and CDR2 FQNEAQ (reference sequence). V shed 4 bases, J shed 11 bases, and the junction held 5 bases outside the gene matches. As DNA, the CDR3 is TGTGCCAGCAGCTCAACCGGGACAGGGGCTTTCTTT. This sequence encodes CASSSTGTGAFF.

The V call is TRBV6-5, the J call TRBJ2-7, with D tentatively TRBD2 (6 bases). V was clipped by 0 bases and J by 7 bases, with 13 bases between them. From germline, CDR1 is MNHEY and CDR2 SVGAGI. The CDR3 extends over 14 amino acids. The CDR3 DNA follows: TGTGCCAGCAGTTACTCGATGGGGGGACGAGAGCAGTACTTC. It translates to CASSYSMGGREQYF.

The rearrangement uses TRBV18 and TRBJ2-1, with TRBD2 identical over 12 bases. Germline assignment: CDR1 KGHSH and CDR2 LQKENI. The CDR3 spans 16 residues. Unmatched junction bases numbered 6, after V lost 3 bases and J lost 6 bases. The CDR3 DNA sequence: TGTGCCAGCTCACCGGCGACTAGCGGGAGATTCAATGAGCAGTTCTTC. It specifies CASSPATSGRFNEQFF. The variable domain in full, completed from reference TRBV18 and TRBJ2-1, reads NAGVMQNPRHLVRRRGQEARLRCSPMKGHSHVYWYRQLPEEGLKFMVYLQKENIIDESGMPKERFSAEFPKEGPSILRIQQVVRGDSAAYFCASSPATSGRFNEQFFGPGTRLTVL.

The chain recombines TRBV19 with TRBJ2-7, with D unclear. The length of the CDR3 is 15 residues. Germline CDR1 reads LNHDA; CDR2 reads SQIVND (reference sequence). Trimming took 1 base from V and 2 from J, leaving 12 bases between them. CDR3 in amino acids: CASSIVFDTAYEQYF. DNA for the CDR3: TGTGCCAGTAGTATAGTGTTCGACACGGCCTACGAGCAGTACTTC.

The chain combines TRBV27 with TRBJ2-7, with a possible D match to TRBD2 (6 bases). Trimming pared 5 bases from V and 0 bases from J, leaving 11 bases between. The CDR3 consists of 14 residues. Germline-derived CDR1 and CDR2 are MNHEY and SMNVEV (reference sequence). CDR3 nucleotide sequence: TGTGCCAGCAGTCCGGGACTTGGCTCCTACGAGCAGTACTTC. This encodes CASSPGLGSYEQYF.

CDR3 sequence: CASRFLEGVQETQYF. As DNA, the CDR3 is TGCGCCAGCCGATTCCTAGAGGGGGTCCAAGAGACCCAGTACTTC. The rearrangement joins TRBV5-1 to TRBJ2-5, with D perhaps TRBD1 (6 bases). CDR1 is SGHRS and CDR2 is YFSETQ in the germline V gene. CDR3 size: 15 residues. The V gene lost 7 bases and the J gene lost 1 base, with 17 bases spanning the gap.

The chain couples TRBV11-3 to TRBJ1-1; TRBD1 matches 7 bases. V trimming: 1 base; J trimming: 0 bases; junction bases outside the gene matches: 2. Germline loops: CDR1 SGHNT, CDR2 YENEEA. This CDR3 has 15 residues. CDR3 in DNA: TGTGCCAGCAGCTTAGGGGACAGCCTGAACACTGAAGCTTTCTTT. It translates to CASSLGDSLNTEAFF.

The V call is TRBV5-1, the J call TRBJ1-2; D might be TRBD1 (5 bases). V was shortened by 3 bases and J by 4 bases, with 13 bases between the two germline ends. Germline V gives CDR1 SGHRS, CDR2 YFSETQ. This CDR3 is built from 14 residues. The CDR3 region has the DNA TGCGCCAGCAGCTCGGGGGACCGAGGCTATGGCTACACCTTC. Translating gives CASSSGDRGYGYTF.

The chain uses TRBV19 and TRBJ2-5, with a weak D call TRBD2 (5 bases). V was pared by 0 bases and J by 1 base, with 12 bases between. Germline values: CDR1 LNHDA, CDR2 SQIVND (reference sequence). This CDR3 region has 16 residues. The CDR3 region has the DNA TGTGCCAGTAGTATAGAGGTTTCTAGCATCCAAGAGACCCAGTACTTC. Translating it yields CASSIEVSSIQETQYF.

This chain joins TRBV7-2 and TRBJ1-4; 7 bases agree with TRBD1. The J segment lost 5 bases and the V segment lost 0 bases, leaving 3 bases of the junction unmatched. The CDR3 is made up of 15 amino acids. Germline CDR1 reads SGHTA; CDR2 reads FQGNSA. The CDR3 loop reads CASSLAGTANEKLFF. The CDR3 DNA reads as TGTGCCAGCAGCTTAGCCGGGACAGCGAATGAAAAACTGTTTTTT. The whole variable domain, filled in from reference TRBV7-2 and TRBJ1-4, reads GAGVSQSPSNKVTEKGKDVELRCDPISGHTALYWYRQSLGQGLEFLIYFQGNSAPDKSGLPSDRFSAERTGGSVSTLTIQRTQQEDSAVYLCASSLAGTANEKLFFGSGTQLSVL.

The V call is TRBV7-8, the J call TRBJ2-7; D perhaps matches TRBD2 (6 bases). This CDR3 spans 16 amino acids. Germline loops: CDR1 SGHVS, CDR2 FQNEAQ. V dropped 3 bases and J dropped 2 bases, with 17 bases sitting between them. CDR3 DNA sequence: TGTGCCAGCAGCTTGATCGAGACCCGGGGGACCTACGAGCAGTACTTC. The encoded protein is CASSLIETRGTYEQYF.

The rearrangement links TRBV19 to TRBJ1-2, with 9 nucleotides matching TRBD1. From germline, CDR1 is LNHDA and CDR2 SQIVND (reference sequence). The CDR3 has 14 amino acids. With V trimmed by 3 bases and J by 8 bases, 7 bases remained unmatched. CDR3 residues: CASSITGGTPGYTF. For the CDR3, the DNA is TGTGCCAGTAGTATCACAGGGGGCACGCCCGGCTACACCTTC.